This is a list of T cell receptor beta chains from one sample in a study of blood T cell repertoires in COVID-19. Measured with immunoSEQ multiplex PCR; TCRdb has only the in-frame clones, and not every one. The sample records some 220,000 clones, roughly nine tenths being singletons. Sample: PBMCs or T cells enriched from blood (not recorded which). The receptor set was obtained from a woman in her late teens or twenties in a cohort exposed to, infected with or recovered from COVID-19 (not recorded which). Both conserved end residues are part of each CDR3. The D gene is left open where the match is weak. Size values are once, few and many counts, or a class for expanded clones, and some rows have none.

J gene: TRBJ1-3; clone size: .; V gene: TRBV3-1/TRBV3-2; D gene: .; CDR3 protein: CASSPEDSGNTIYF; CDR3 DNA: TGTGCCAGCAGTCCAGAGGACTCTGGAAACACCATATATTTT
J gene: TRBJ2-4; clone size: .; V gene: TRBV19; D gene: TRBD1; CDR3 protein: CASTPGGTAKNIQYF; CDR3 DNA: TGTGCCAGTACCCCAGGGGGAACGGCCAAAAACATTCAGTACTTC
J gene: TRBJ2-3; clone size: .; V gene: TRBV28; D gene: TRBD2; CDR3 protein: CASSRGSGGATDTQYF; CDR3 DNA: TGTGCCAGCAGCCGAGGGAGCGGGGGGGCCACAGATACGCAGTATTTT
J gene: TRBJ2-1; clone size: few; V gene: TRBV10-2; D gene: .; CDR3 protein: CASTLSSGAPDEQFF; CDR3 DNA: TGCGCCAGCACCCTTTCGAGCGGAGCACCGGATGAGCAGTTCTTC
J gene: TRBJ2-7; clone size: .; V gene: TRBV6-8; D gene: TRBD1; CDR3 protein: CASSHPGTGLSEQYF; CDR3 DNA: TGTGCCAGCAGTCACCCCGGGACAGGGTTGTCCGAGCAGTACTTC
J gene: TRBJ2-6; clone size: .; V gene: TRBV15; D gene: .; CDR3 protein: CATEESGGANVLTF; CDR3 DNA: TGTGCCACAGAGGAGAGCGGTGGGGCCAACGTCCTGACTTTC
J gene: TRBJ1-5; clone size: .; V gene: TRBV5-1; D gene: TRBD1; CDR3 protein: CASSLGTGARGNQPQHF; CDR3 DNA: TGCGCCAGCAGCTTGGGGACAGGAGCTCGTGGCAATCAGCCCCAGCATTTT
J gene: TRBJ2-2; clone size: .; V gene: TRBV24-1; D gene: .; CDR3 protein: CATSDAQENTGELFF; CDR3 DNA: TGTGCCACCAGTGACGCACAGGAGAACACCGGGGAGCTGTTTTTT
J gene: TRBJ2-7; clone size: .; V gene: TRBV5-6; D gene: TRBD1; CDR3 protein: CASSRTGSSYEQYF; CDR3 DNA: TGTGCCAGCAGTCGGACAGGGAGCTCCTACGAGCAGTACTTC
J gene: TRBJ2-1; clone size: once; V gene: TRBV25-1; D gene: .; CDR3 protein: CASSENKGKGDNEQFF; CDR3 DNA: TGTGCCAGCAGTGAAAATAAAGGGAAAGGGGACAATGAGCAGTTCTTC
J gene: TRBJ2-7; clone size: .; V gene: TRBV4-1; D gene: .; CDR3 protein: CANAWGVIYEQYF; CDR3 DNA: TGCGCGAATGCTTGGGGGGTGATCTACGAGCAGTACTTC
J gene: TRBJ1-1; clone size: .; V gene: TRBV18; D gene: .; CDR3 protein: CASSPQQSAEAFF; CDR3 DNA: TGTGCCAGCTCGCCGCAACAGTCTGCTGAAGCTTTCTTT
J gene: TRBJ1-2; clone size: .; V gene: TRBV10-3; D gene: TRBD1; CDR3 protein: CAISDPNARTGDYGYTF; CDR3 DNA: TGTGCCATCAGTGACCCAAACGCTAGGACAGGGGACTATGGCTACACCTTC
J gene: TRBJ2-5; clone size: .; V gene: TRBV6-5; D gene: TRBD1; CDR3 protein: CASSYGTARETQYF; CDR3 DNA: TGTGCCAGCAGTTACGGGACAGCTCGAGAGACCCAGTACTTC
J gene: TRBJ2-2; clone size: .; V gene: TRBV19; D gene: TRBD2; CDR3 protein: CASSMRASGRYAGELFF; CDR3 DNA: TGTGCCAGTAGTATGAGGGCGAGCGGGAGGTATGCCGGGGAGCTGTTTTTT
J gene: TRBJ1-1; clone size: .; V gene: TRBV3-1/TRBV3-2; D gene: .; CDR3 protein: CASSPSLNTEAFF; CDR3 DNA: TGTGCCAGCAGTCCCTCCTTGAACACTGAAGCTTTCTTT
J gene: TRBJ1-1; clone size: .; V gene: TRBV9; D gene: .; CDR3 protein: CASSPSGEFTEAFF; CDR3 DNA: TGTGCCAGCAGCCCGTCGGGAGAGTTCACTGAAGCTTTCTTT
J gene: TRBJ1-5; clone size: once; V gene: TRBV19; D gene: TRBD1; CDR3 protein: CASRDQGDQPQHF; CDR3 DNA: TGTGCCAGTAGAGACCAGGGGGATCAGCCCCAGCATTTT
J gene: TRBJ2-5; clone size: few; V gene: TRBV6-1; D gene: .; CDR3 protein: CASSETSMGTQYF; CDR3 DNA: TGTGCCAGCAGTGAGACATCGATGGGGACCCAGTACTTC
J gene: TRBJ1-1; clone size: .; V gene: TRBV27; D gene: TRBD1; CDR3 protein: CASSPFPGRGKDGPEAFF; CDR3 DNA: TGTGCCAGCAGCCCTTTCCCGGGCAGGGGGAAGGATGGTCCTGAAGCTTTCTTT
J gene: TRBJ1-2; clone size: .; V gene: TRBV2; D gene: TRBD1; CDR3 protein: CASSRDSYYGYTF; CDR3 DNA: TGTGCCAGCAGTCGGGACAGCTACTATGGCTACACCTTC
J gene: TRBJ1-2; clone size: .; V gene: TRBV7-9; D gene: .; CDR3 protein: CASSLTDLGYGYTF; CDR3 DNA: TGTGCCAGCAGCTTGACAGACCTGGGGTATGGCTACACCTTC
J gene: TRBJ1-4; clone size: .; V gene: TRBV28; D gene: .; CDR3 protein: CASSLSSLRGKLFF; CDR3 DNA: TGTGCCAGCAGTCTCTCAAGTTTGCGAGGAAAACTGTTTTTT
J gene: TRBJ2-2; clone size: .; V gene: TRBV28; D gene: .; CDR3 protein: CASSFPTGTGGELFF; CDR3 DNA: TGTGCCAGCAGTTTCCCGACAGGAACGGGCGGGGAGCTGTTTTTT
J gene: TRBJ2-7; clone size: .; V gene: TRBV11-3; D gene: TRBD2; CDR3 protein: CASSSWTSGNEQYF; CDR3 DNA: TGTGCCAGCAGCTCCTGGACTAGCGGGAACGAGCAGTACTTC
J gene: TRBJ2-5; clone size: .; V gene: TRBV19; D gene: .; CDR3 protein: CASSIGGAGQETQYF; CDR3 DNA: TGTGCCAGTAGTATTGGGGGGGCCGGCCAAGAGACCCAGTACTTC
J gene: TRBJ1-4; clone size: once; V gene: TRBV19; D gene: TRBD1; CDR3 protein: CASSRRDRGSTNEKLFF; CDR3 DNA: TGTGCCAGTAGCCGCCGGGACAGGGGATCAACTAATGAAAAACTGTTTTTT
J gene: TRBJ2-5; clone size: .; V gene: TRBV5-4; D gene: TRBD2; CDR3 protein: CASSFVSGETQYF; CDR3 DNA: TGTGCCAGCAGCTTCGTTAGCGGGGAGACCCAGTACTTC
J gene: TRBJ2-3; clone size: few; V gene: TRBV7-7; D gene: TRBD2; CDR3 protein: CASSLGGKGAGAGDTQYF; CDR3 DNA: TGTGCTAGCAGCTTAGGGGGTAAAGGAGCGGGAGCCGGAGATACGCAGTATTTT
J gene: TRBJ2-1; clone size: .; V gene: TRBV12-3/TRBV12-4; D gene: .; CDR3 protein: CASSLSYNEQFF; CDR3 DNA: TGTGCCAGCAGTTTATCTTACAATGAGCAGTTCTTC
J gene: TRBJ1-3; clone size: .; V gene: TRBV6-5; D gene: .; CDR3 protein: CASSYTGRVGNTIYF; CDR3 DNA: TGTGCCAGCAGTTACACAGGGAGGGTTGGAAACACCATATATTTT
J gene: TRBJ2-7; clone size: .; V gene: TRBV2; D gene: .; CDR3 protein: CASSAEFPYEQYF; CDR3 DNA: TGTGCCAGCAGTGCCGAGTTCCCCTACGAGCAGTACTTC
J gene: TRBJ1-2; clone size: once; V gene: TRBV10-3; D gene: TRBD1; CDR3 protein: CAIIPGQGASGYTF; CDR3 DNA: TGTGCCATCATACCGGGACAGGGGGCGAGTGGCTACACCTTC
J gene: TRBJ2-1; clone size: .; V gene: TRBV11-2; D gene: .; CDR3 protein: CASSLGQDQFF; CDR3 DNA: TGTGCCAGCAGCTTAGGGCAGGATCAGTTCTTC
J gene: TRBJ1-3; clone size: .; V gene: TRBV6-6; D gene: .; CDR3 protein: CASTPGGGGNTIYF; CDR3 DNA: TGTGCCAGCACCCCGGGAGGGGGAGGAAACACCATATATTTT
J gene: TRBJ1-1; clone size: .; V gene: TRBV7-8; D gene: .; CDR3 protein: CASSSSQGSAGEAFF; CDR3 DNA: TGTGCCAGCAGCAGTTCACAGGGCAGTGCGGGTGAAGCTTTCTTT
J gene: TRBJ1-6; clone size: .; V gene: TRBV18; D gene: .; CDR3 protein: CASSPSRSPLHF; CDR3 DNA: TGTGCCAGCTCACCTAGTCGGTCACCCCTCCACTTT
J gene: TRBJ1-2; clone size: .; V gene: TRBV11-3; D gene: TRBD1; CDR3 protein: CASSPDGQATYGYTF; CDR3 DNA: TGTGCCAGCAGCCCAGACGGACAGGCGACGTATGGCTACACCTTC
J gene: TRBJ2-7; clone size: .; V gene: TRBV12-3/TRBV12-4; D gene: TRBD1; CDR3 protein: CASSGQGYEQYF; CDR3 DNA: TGTGCCAGCAGTGGACAGGGGTACGAGCAGTACTTC
J gene: TRBJ2-2; clone size: .; V gene: TRBV9; D gene: .; CDR3 protein: CASSVGGASTGELFF; CDR3 DNA: TGTGCCAGCAGCGTAGGAGGTGCGAGCACCGGGGAGCTGTTTTTT
J gene: TRBJ1-1; clone size: few; V gene: TRBV9; D gene: TRBD1; CDR3 protein: CASSRTGGRKAFF; CDR3 DNA: TGTGCCAGCAGCCGGACAGGGGGCAGGAAAGCTTTCTTT